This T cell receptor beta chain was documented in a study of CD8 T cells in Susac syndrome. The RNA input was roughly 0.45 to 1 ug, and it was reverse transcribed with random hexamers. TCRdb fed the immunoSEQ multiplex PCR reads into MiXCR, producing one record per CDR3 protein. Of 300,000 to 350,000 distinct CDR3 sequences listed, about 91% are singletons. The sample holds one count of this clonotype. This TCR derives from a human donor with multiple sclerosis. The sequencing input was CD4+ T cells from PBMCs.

The CDR3 DNA follows: TGTGCCAGCAGTTTGGGGCTCACTAGCCCCCCTACAGATACGCAGTATTTT. It is translated as CASSLGLTSPPTDTQYF. V gene TRBV12-3 or TRBV12-4 combines with J gene TRBJ2-3; a weak D match, TRBD2 (6 bases). V lost 3 bases and J lost 3, with 19 bases in between. This CDR3 spans 17 amino acids.